This T cell receptor (beta chain) was identified in a study of glioma-infiltrating T cells. Remarks on this clonotype: A much larger clone differs from this one at a single base, so this may be a read error.

This CDR3 comprises 15 residues. From germline, CDR1 is MNHEY and CDR2 SMNVEV (reference sequence). Unmatched junction bases numbered 12, after V lost 5 bases and J lost 7 bases. Using RNA template, CDR3s of TCR alpha and beta were amplified with iRepertoire arm-PCR. TCRdb re-analysed the multiplex PCR reads in MiXCR, keeping a single row per CDR3 protein. This table holds about 3,800 distinct CDR3 sequences, around 30% found once. The receptor was isolated from a human donor with low-grade glioma or glioblastoma, undergoing nonglioma brain surgery, or in good health (not recorded which). The chain uses TRBV27 and TRBJ2-5; 8 positions match TRBD1. Sample: glioma tissue, nonneoplastic brain tissue, or PBMCs (not recorded which). DNA for the CDR3: TGTGCCAGCAGTGACCCCGGACAGGGTGACGGGACCCAGTACTTC. Protein product: CASSDPGQGDGTQYF.